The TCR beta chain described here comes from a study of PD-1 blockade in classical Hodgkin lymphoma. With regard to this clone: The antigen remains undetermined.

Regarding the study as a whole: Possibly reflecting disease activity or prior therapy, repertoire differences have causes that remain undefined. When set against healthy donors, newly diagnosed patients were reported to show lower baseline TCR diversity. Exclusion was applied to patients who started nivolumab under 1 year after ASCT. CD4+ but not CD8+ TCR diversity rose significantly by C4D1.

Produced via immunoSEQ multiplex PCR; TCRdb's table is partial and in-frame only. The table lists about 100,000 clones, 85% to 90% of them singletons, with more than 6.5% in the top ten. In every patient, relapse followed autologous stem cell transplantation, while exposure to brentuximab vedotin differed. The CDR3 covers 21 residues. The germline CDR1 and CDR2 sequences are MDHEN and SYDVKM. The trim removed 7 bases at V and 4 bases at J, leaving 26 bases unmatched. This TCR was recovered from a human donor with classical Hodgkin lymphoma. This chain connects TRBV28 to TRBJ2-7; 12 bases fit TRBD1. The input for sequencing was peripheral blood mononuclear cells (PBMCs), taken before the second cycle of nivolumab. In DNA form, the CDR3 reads TGTGCCAGCACCACCCCGGGACAGGGGGCACTGGGAGCGGGGATTATGTACGAGCAGTACTTC. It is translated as CASTTPGQGALGAGIMYEQYF.